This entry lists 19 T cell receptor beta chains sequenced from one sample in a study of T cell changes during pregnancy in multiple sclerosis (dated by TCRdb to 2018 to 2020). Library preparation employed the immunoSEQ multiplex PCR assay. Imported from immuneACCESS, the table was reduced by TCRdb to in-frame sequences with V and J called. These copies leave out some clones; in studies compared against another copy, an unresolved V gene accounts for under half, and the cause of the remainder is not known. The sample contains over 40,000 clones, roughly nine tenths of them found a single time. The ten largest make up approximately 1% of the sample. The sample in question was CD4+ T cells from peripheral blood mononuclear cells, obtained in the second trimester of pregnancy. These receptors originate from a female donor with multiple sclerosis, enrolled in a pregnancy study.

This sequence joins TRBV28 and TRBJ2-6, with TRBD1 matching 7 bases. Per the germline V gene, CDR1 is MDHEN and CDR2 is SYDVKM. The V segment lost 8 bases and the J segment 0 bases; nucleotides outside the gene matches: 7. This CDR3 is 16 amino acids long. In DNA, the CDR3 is TGTGCCAGCGGGGGACAGTTACCCTCTGGGGCCAACGTCCTGACTTTC. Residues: CASGGQLPSGANVLTF. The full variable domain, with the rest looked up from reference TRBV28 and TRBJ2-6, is DVKVTQSSRYLVKRTGEKVFLECVQDMDHENMFWYRQDPGLGLRLIYFSYDVKMKEKGDIPEGYSVSREKKERFSLILESASTNQTSMYLCASGGQLPSGANVLTFGAGSRLTVL.

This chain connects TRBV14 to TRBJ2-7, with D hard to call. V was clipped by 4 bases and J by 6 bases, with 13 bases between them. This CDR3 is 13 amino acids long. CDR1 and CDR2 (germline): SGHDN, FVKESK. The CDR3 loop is CASSLTEFSEQYF. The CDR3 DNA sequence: TGTGCCAGCAGCCTTACCGAATTTAGCGAGCAGTACTTC.

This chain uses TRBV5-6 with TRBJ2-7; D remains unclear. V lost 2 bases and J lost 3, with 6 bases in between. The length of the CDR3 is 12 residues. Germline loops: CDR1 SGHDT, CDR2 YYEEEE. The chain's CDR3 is CASSLRDYEQYF. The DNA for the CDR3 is TGTGCCAGCAGCTTAAGAGACTACGAGCAGTACTTC.

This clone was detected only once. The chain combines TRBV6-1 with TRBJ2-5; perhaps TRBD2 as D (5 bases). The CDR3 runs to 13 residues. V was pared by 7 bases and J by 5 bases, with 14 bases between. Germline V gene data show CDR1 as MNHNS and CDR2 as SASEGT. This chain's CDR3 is CASKLQRLETQYF. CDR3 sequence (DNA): TGTGCCAGCAAACTACAGCGGCTGGAGACCCAGTACTTC.

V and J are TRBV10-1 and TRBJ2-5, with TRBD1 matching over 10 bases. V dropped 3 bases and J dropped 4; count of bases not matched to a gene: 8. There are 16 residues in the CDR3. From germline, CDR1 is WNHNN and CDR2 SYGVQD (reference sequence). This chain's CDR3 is CASSEPTGGLSETQYF. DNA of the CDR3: TGCGCCAGCAGTGAACCGACAGGGGGCTTGTCAGAGACCCAGTACTTC.

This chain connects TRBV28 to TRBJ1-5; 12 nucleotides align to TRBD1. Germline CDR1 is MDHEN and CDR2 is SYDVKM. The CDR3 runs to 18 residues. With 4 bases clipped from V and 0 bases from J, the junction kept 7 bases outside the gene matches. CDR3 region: CASSWGTGGPISNQPQHF. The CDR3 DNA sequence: TGTGCCAGCAGTTGGGGGACAGGGGGCCCTATTAGCAATCAGCCCCAGCATTTT. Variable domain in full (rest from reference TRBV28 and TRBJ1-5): DVKVTQSSRYLVKRTGEKVFLECVQDMDHENMFWYRQDPGLGLRLIYFSYDVKMKEKGDIPEGYSVSREKKERFSLILESASTNQTSMYLCASSWGTGGPISNQPQHFGDGTRLSIL.

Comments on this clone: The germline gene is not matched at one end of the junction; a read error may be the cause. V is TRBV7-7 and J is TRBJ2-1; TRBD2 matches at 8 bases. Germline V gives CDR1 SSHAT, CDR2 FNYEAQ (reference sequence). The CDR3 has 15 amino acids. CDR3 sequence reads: CASSRSGTSVNEQFF. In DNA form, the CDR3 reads TGTGCTAGCAGCCGATCCGGGACTAGTGTCAATGAGCAGTTCTTC.

In DNA form, the CDR3 reads TGTGCCAGCAGCTTAAGGGGAAGGGGCCTCTACGAGCAGTACTTC. Protein product: CASSLRGRGLYEQYF. The chain combines TRBV7-2 with TRBJ2-7, with D possibly TRBD1 on 5 matching bases. The germline gives CDR1 SGHTA, CDR2 FQGNSA. V shed 2 bases and J shed 3 bases, with 14 bases lying between them. The CDR3 is made up of 15 amino acids.

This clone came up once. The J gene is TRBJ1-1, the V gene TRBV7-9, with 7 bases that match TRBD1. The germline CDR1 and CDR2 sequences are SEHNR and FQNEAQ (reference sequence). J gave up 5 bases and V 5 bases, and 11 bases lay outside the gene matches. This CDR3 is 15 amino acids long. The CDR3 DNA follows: TGTGCCAGCAGCCCAAGACAGGGACCGGTGACTGAAGCTTTCTTT. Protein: CASSPRQGPVTEAFF.

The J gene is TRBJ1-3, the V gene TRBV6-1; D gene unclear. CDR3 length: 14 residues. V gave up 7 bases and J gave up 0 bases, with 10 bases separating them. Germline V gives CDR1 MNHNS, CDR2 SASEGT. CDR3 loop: CASTTGNSGNTIYF. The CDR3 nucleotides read TGTGCCAGCACCACCGGGAACTCTGGAAACACCATATATTTT.

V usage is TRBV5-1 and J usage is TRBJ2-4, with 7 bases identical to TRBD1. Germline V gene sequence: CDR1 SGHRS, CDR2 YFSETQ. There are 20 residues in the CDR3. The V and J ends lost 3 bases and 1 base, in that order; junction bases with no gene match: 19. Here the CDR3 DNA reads TGCGCCAGCAGCTCCCAACTGACAGGGAGAGGGGCCTTGGCCAAAAACATTCAGTACTTC. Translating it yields CASSSQLTGRGALAKNIQYF.

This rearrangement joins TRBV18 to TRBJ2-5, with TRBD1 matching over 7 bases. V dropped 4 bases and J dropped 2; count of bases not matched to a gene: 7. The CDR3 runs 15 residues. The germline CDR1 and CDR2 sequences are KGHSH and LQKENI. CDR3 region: CASSRMTGLQETQYF. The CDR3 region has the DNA TGTGCCAGCTCACGGATGACAGGGCTTCAAGAGACCCAGTACTTC. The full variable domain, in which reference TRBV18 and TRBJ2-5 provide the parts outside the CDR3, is NAGVMQNPRHLVRRRGQEARLRCSPMKGHSHVYWYRQLPEEGLKFMVYLQKENIIDESGMPKERFSAEFPKEGPSILRIQQVVRGDSAAYFCASSRMTGLQETQYFGPGTRLLVL.

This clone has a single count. In nucleotides, the CDR3 is TGTGCCAGCAGCGTAGGGGGCCCGGGAAACACCATATATTTT. Its protein product is CASSVGGPGNTIYF. The V and J genes are TRBV9 and TRBJ1-3, with a possible D match to TRBD1 (5 bases). The germline V and J ends were trimmed by 0 bases and 4 bases, with 8 bases remaining between them. The CDR3 runs to 14 residues. Germline V gene sequence: CDR1 SGDLS, CDR2 YYNGEE.

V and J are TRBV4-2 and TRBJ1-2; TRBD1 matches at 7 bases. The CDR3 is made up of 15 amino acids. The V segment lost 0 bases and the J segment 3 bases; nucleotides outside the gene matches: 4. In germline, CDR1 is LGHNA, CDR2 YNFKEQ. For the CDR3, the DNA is TGTGCCAGCAGCCAAGACCAAGGGGGCGACTATGGCTACACCTTC. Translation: CASSQDQGGDYGYTF.

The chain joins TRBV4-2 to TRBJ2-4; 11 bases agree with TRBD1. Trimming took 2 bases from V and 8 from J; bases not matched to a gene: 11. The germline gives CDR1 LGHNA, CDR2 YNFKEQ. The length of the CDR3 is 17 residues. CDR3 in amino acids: CASSQTDRGRNGDIQYF. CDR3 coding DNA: TGTGCCAGCAGCCAAACGGACAGGGGGCGCAACGGAGACATTCAGTACTTC.

DNA of the CDR3: TGTGCCAGTAGTAGCGACTCGGGGACAGATACGCAGTATTTT. This sequence encodes CASSSDSGTDTQYF. The rearrangement joins TRBV19 to TRBJ2-3, with D perhaps TRBD2 (5 bases). Trimming shortened V by 4 bases and J by 3 bases, and 11 bases separated the two germline ends. CDR1 and CDR2 from the germline V gene are LNHDA and SQIVND (reference sequence). CDR3 length equals 14 residues.

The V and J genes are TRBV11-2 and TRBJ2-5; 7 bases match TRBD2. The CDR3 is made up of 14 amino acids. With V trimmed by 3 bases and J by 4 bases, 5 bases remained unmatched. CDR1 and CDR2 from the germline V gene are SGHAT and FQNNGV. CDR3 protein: CASSFISGGETQYF. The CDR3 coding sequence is TGTGCCAGCAGCTTTATCTCGGGAGGAGAGACCCAGTACTTC.

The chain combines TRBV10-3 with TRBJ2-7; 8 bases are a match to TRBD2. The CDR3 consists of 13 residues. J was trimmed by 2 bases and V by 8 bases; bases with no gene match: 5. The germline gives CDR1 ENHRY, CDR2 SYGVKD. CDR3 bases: TGTGCCATCGGAACTAGCGGTGCCTACGAGCAGTACTTC. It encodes CAIGTSGAYEQYF.

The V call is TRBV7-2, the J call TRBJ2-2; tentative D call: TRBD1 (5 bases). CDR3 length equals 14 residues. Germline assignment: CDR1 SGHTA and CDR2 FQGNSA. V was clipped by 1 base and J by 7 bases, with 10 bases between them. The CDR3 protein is CASSLGRAIGELFF. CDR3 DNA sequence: TGTGCCAGCAGCTTAGGCAGGGCTATCGGGGAGCTGTTTTTT.